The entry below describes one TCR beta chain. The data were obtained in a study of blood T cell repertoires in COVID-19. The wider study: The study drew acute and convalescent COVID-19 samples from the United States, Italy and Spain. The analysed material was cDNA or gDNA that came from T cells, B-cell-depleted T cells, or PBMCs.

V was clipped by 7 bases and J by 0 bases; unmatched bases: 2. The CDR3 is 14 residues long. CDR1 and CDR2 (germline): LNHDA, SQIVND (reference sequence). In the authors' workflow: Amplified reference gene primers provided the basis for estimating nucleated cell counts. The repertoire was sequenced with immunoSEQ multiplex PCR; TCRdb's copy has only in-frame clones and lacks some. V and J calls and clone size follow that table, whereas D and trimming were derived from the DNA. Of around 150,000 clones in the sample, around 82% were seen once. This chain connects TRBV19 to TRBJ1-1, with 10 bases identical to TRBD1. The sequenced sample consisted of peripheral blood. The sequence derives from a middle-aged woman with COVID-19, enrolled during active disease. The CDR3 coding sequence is TGTGCCAGTAAGACAGGGGGCCTGAACACTGAAGCTTTCTTT. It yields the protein CASKTGGLNTEAFF.